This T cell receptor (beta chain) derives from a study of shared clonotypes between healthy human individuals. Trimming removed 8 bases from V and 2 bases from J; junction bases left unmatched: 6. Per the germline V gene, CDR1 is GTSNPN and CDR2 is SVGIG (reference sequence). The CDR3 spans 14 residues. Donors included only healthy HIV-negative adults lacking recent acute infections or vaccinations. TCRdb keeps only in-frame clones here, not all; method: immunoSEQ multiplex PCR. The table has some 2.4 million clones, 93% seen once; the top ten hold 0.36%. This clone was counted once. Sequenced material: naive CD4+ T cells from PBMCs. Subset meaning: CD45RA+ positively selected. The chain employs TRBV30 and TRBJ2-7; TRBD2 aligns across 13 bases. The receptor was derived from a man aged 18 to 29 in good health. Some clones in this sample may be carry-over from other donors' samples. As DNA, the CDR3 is TGTGCCCAAAGGACTAGCGGGAGAGCCTACGAGCAGTACTTC. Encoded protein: CAQRTSGRAYEQYF.